These 18 T cell receptor beta chains share one sample of origin, sequenced in a study of T cell responses to AZD1222 COVID-19 vaccine (dated by TCRdb to about 2021). The time point label here, explained by the study, means: baseline before first vaccination. The library was made by the immunoSEQ multiplex PCR assay. Not all clones reach the TCRdb copy of this immuneACCESS table, which keeps in-frame sequences only. Checked studies attribute under half of the gap to unresolved V genes and leave the rest unexplained. The sample table holds around 85,000 clones, of which about 86% were seen once. The ten most abundant clones make up roughly 6.3% of the sample. The material was peripheral blood, obtained on day 0 of AZD1222 vaccination. The receptors derive from an adult in good health.

The V call is TRBV18, the J call TRBJ2-1, with TRBD2 identical over 11 bases. Germline V gives CDR1 KGHSH, CDR2 LQKENI. The CDR3 has 17 residues. V dropped 1 base and J dropped 8; count of bases not matched to a gene: 10. The CDR3 nucleotides read TGTGCCAGCTCACCACTAACTAGCGGGAGAATTCTCGATGAGCAGTTCTTC. Translation gives CASSPLTSGRILDEQFF.

This clone has a handful of counts. The chain recombines TRBV7-9 with TRBJ2-2; no firm D call. The CDR3 spans 13 residues. The V end lost 4 bases, the J end lost 6 bases, and 9 bases lay between the germline ends. In germline, CDR1 is SEHNR, CDR2 FQNEAQ (reference sequence). The CDR3 DNA is TGTGCCAGCAGCTCGATGACCGCCGGGGAGCTGTTTTTT. This codes for CASSSMTAGELFF.

There are a few counts of this clone. V is TRBV19 and J is TRBJ1-2, with a tentative D call TRBD1 (5 bases). CDR3 length equals 12 residues. The germline gives CDR1 LNHDA, CDR2 SQIVND (reference sequence). V was cut by 2 bases and J by 6 bases, with 7 bases left in between. The CDR3 DNA is TGTGCCAGTAGTATACTGGGGCATGGCTACACCTTC. As protein: CASSILGHGYTF.

CDR3 sequence reads: CSVWEGVAETQYF. For the CDR3, the DNA is TGCAGCGTTTGGGAAGGAGTGGCGGAGACCCAGTACTTC. The V gene is TRBV29-1, the J gene TRBJ2-5, with D unresolved. With 5 bases removed from V and 5 bases from J, the gap between germline ends came to 15 bases. The germline CDR1 and CDR2 sequences are SQVTM and ANQGSEA. The CDR3 is made up of 13 amino acids.

This chain uses TRBV11-2 with TRBJ2-5, with 14 bases aligning to TRBD2. Germline V gene lookup returns CDR1 SGHAT and CDR2 FQNNGV. J was trimmed by 3 bases and V by 3 bases; bases with no gene match: 0. The CDR3 spans 15 residues. The CDR3 DNA follows: TGTGCCAGCAGCTTGGGACTAGCGGGGGAAGAGACCCAGTACTTC. Translation: CASSLGLAGEETQYF.

The genes are TRBV2 and TRBJ1-4; 9 bases fit TRBD1. The CDR3 sequence is 16 residues long. With 6 bases clipped from V and 5 bases from J, the junction kept 10 bases outside the gene matches. Germline loops: CDR1 SNHLY, CDR2 FYNNEI. CDR3: CASSATIGQGNEKLFF. The CDR3 DNA follows: TGTGCCAGCAGCGCGACGATAGGACAGGGGAATGAAAAACTGTTTTTT.

The V and J genes are TRBV5-5 and TRBJ2-2; D gene uncertain. Germline-derived CDR1 and CDR2 are SGHKS and YYEKEE (reference sequence). The V gene lost 0 bases and the J gene lost 0 bases, with 6 bases spanning the gap. The CDR3 extends over 15 amino acids. The CDR3 loop reads CASSLESTNTGELFF. CDR3 in DNA: TGTGCCAGCAGCTTGGAGAGTACGAACACCGGGGAGCTGTTTTTT.

This clone was recorded only once. The genes are TRBV3-1 (or the pseudogene TRBV3-2) and TRBJ2-7; 10 bases line up with TRBD1. The V and J ends lost 4 bases and 6 bases, in that order; junction bases with no gene match: 9. The germline V gene encodes CDR1 LGHDT and CDR2 YNNKEL (reference sequence). The CDR3 length is 15 residues. The CDR3 region has the DNA TGTGCCAGCAGCCCCGCGGGACAGGGGTTCCCCGAGCAGTACTTC. It is translated as CASSPAGQGFPEQYF.

The chain recombines TRBV7-2 with TRBJ1-5, with D possibly matching TRBD1 (5 bases). Germline V gene sequence: CDR1 SGHTA, CDR2 FQGNSA. The CDR3 runs to 18 residues. V lost 1 base to trimming and J lost 0 bases, with 16 bases between them. CDR3 residues: CASSLELGSGFSNQPQHF. CDR3 DNA sequence: TGTGCCAGCAGCTTAGAATTGGGGTCAGGGTTTAGCAATCAGCCCCAGCATTTT. Combining the CDR3 with reference TRBV7-2 and TRBJ1-5 gives the whole variable domain GAGVSQSPSNKVTEKGKDVELRCDPISGHTALYWYRQSLGQGLEFLIYFQGNSAPDKSGLPSDRFSAERTGGSVSTLTIQRTQQEDSAVYLCASSLELGSGFSNQPQHFGDGTRLSIL.

The chain recombines TRBV6-5 with TRBJ1-1; D gene unclear. The CDR3 totals 14 residues. From germline, CDR1 is MNHEY and CDR2 SVGAGI. Trimming took off 5 bases at V and 0 bases at J, with 10 bases between the two ends. Written as DNA, the CDR3 is TGTGCCAGCAGTCCAAATGTATTGAACACTGAAGCTTTCTTT. Encoded protein: CASSPNVLNTEAFF.

The count of this clone is one. The chain employs TRBV7-9 and TRBJ1-6; no clear D gene. Trimming took 7 bases from V and 10 from J, leaving 14 bases between them. The CDR3 consists of 13 residues. Germline V lookup: CDR1 SEHNR, CDR2 FQNEAQ (reference sequence). CDR3 residues: CASTTDHASPLHF. The CDR3 bases are TGTGCCAGCACTACGGATCACGCCTCACCCCTCCACTTT.

The chain recombines TRBV5-5 with TRBJ2-1; D might be TRBD2 (5 bases). The germline V gene encodes CDR1 SGHKS and CDR2 YYEKEE (reference sequence). V dropped 0 bases and J dropped 9 bases, with 13 bases sitting between them. CDR3 length: 14 amino acids. CDR3 sequence reads: CASSLVGRASEQFF. The CDR3 DNA reads as TGTGCCAGCAGCTTGGTGGGGAGAGCGAGTGAGCAGTTCTTC.

This chain links TRBV5-1 with TRBJ1-1; 12 bases line up with TRBD1. CDR3 length equals 16 residues. CDR1 and CDR2 (germline): SGHRS, YFSETQ. The V and J ends lost 4 bases and 0 bases, in that order; junction bases with no gene match: 4. CDR3 DNA: TGCGCCAGCAGCGCGGGACAGGGGGCCTTGAACACTGAAGCTTTCTTT. Translation: CASSAGQGALNTEAFF.

V usage is TRBV6-5 and J usage is TRBJ1-1; D unresolved. The length of the CDR3 is 12 residues. V dropped 7 bases and J dropped 1 base, with 7 bases sitting between them. CDR1 and CDR2 from the germline V gene are MNHEY and SVGAGI. This chain's CDR3 is CASKSGNTEAFF. Written as DNA, the CDR3 is TGTGCCAGCAAGAGTGGGAACACTGAAGCTTTCTTT.

V is TRBV7-9 and J is TRBJ2-3, with 7 positions matching TRBD1. The CDR3 loop spans 15 amino acids. Looked up from germline, CDR1 is SEHNR and CDR2 is FQNEAQ (reference sequence). With 9 bases clipped from V and 5 bases from J, the junction kept 14 bases outside the gene matches. Here the CDR3 reads CASLHRGAGIDTQYF. CDR3 nucleotides: TGTGCCAGTTTACACAGGGGCGCAGGTATAGATACGCAGTATTTT.

The chain links TRBV15 to TRBJ2-7; 8 bases match TRBD2. This CDR3 spans 14 amino acids. Germline CDR1 LNHNV, CDR2 YYDKDF (reference sequence). With V trimmed by 8 bases and J by 3 bases, 9 bases remained unmatched. CDR3 coding DNA: TGTGCCACCTCCGCGGGACTAGTGATCTACGAGCAGTACTTC. Protein product: CATSAGLVIYEQYF. The variable domain in full, completed from reference TRBV15 and TRBJ2-7, reads DAMVIQNPRYQVTQFGKPVTLSCSQTLNHNVMYWYQQKSSQAPKLLFHYYDKDFNNEADTPDNFQSRRPNTSFCFLDIRSPGLGDTAMYLCATSAGLVIYEQYFGPGTRLTVT.

The chain has TRBV4-3 and TRBJ1-2; 8 positions agree with TRBD1. From germline, CDR1 is LGHNA and CDR2 YSLEER. Trimming at V came to 4 bases and at J to 4 bases, leaving 8 bases not matched to a gene. The length of the CDR3 is 15 residues. As DNA, the CDR3 is TGCGCCAGCAGCCGCGGACAGGGCTTGGGCTATGGCTACACCTTC. Amino acids: CASSRGQGLGYGYTF.

The chain joins TRBV24-1 to TRBJ2-2, with a weak D call TRBD1 (6 bases). The CDR3 runs 15 residues. The germline gives CDR1 KGHDR, CDR2 SFDVKD. V was cut by 9 bases and J by 2 bases, with 15 bases left in between. CDR3 nucleotide sequence: TGTGCCACCCAGTGGGGGACACAAAACACCGGGGAGCTGTTTTTT. Its protein is CATQWGTQNTGELFF.